This T cell receptor (beta chain) was identified in a study of shared clonotypes between healthy human individuals. The wider study: The study used three CD4 naive, three CD4 memory, two CD8 naive and one CD8 memory plate per donor.

Trimming cost V 1 base and J 3 bases, with 6 bases left between them. CDR3 length: 13 residues. Per the germline V gene, CDR1 is SGHRS and CDR2 is YFSETQ. The authors' processing: Junction-only sequences without quality scores came from ImmunoSEQ, so filtering differed. Libraries were prepared by immunoSEQ multiplex PCR; TCRdb keeps only in-frame clonotypes and omits some of them. V, J and clone size are taken as reported in that table, and D and trimming were inferred from the DNA itself. The sample has about 1 million clones; about 74% are singletons. The rearrangement joins TRBV5-1 to TRBJ2-3; D unclear. Sequencing used memory CD4+ T cells sorted from blood. Stated subset: CD45RA-negative fraction. The clonotype originates from a man aged 18 to 30 in good health. The CDR3 region has the DNA TGCGCCAGCAGCTTGCCGGAAACAGATACGCAGTATTTT. This gives the protein CASSLPETDTQYF.